A single TCR beta chain is shown here with its context. This CDR3 spans 13 amino acids. Trimming cost V 10 bases and J 10 bases, with 17 bases left between them. Germline assignment: CDR1 MDHEN and CDR2 SYDVKM. This sample was included in a study of blood T cell repertoires in COVID-19. About the research overall: The study drew acute and convalescent COVID-19 samples from the United States, Italy and Spain. T cells, B-cell-depleted T cells, or PBMCs provided the cDNA or gDNA that served as material.

In the source study's methods: For nucleated cells, counts were estimated from reference gene primer amplification. The repertoire was sequenced with immunoSEQ multiplex PCR; TCRdb's copy has only in-frame clones and lacks some. V and J calls and clone size are as listed in that table; D and trimming were resolved from the DNA. The sample shows about 250,000 clones, about four fifths of them seen only once. The chain has TRBV28 and TRBJ1-6; maybe TRBD1 (6 bases). Sequencing was carried out using peripheral blood. The clonotype comes from a woman aged 70-85 years with acute or convalescent COVID-19. The CDR3 bases are TGTGCCACCAGAGGACAGAGGCACTCACCCCTCCACTTT. Amino acid sequence: CATRGQRHSPLHF. The full variable domain, with the rest looked up from reference TRBV28 and TRBJ1-6, is DVKVTQSSRYLVKRTGEKVFLECVQDMDHENMFWYRQDPGLGLRLIYFSYDVKMKEKGDIPEGYSVSREKKERFSLILESASTNQTSMYLCATRGQRHSPLHFGNGTRLTVT.